The entry below describes one TCR beta chain. The sample belongs to a study of CD8+CD57+ T cells in acquired aplastic anemia. Study-wide background: The average for DNA from sorted CD4+ and CD8+ cells was 3.2 ug.

Previously, flow cytometry had revealed CD8+CD57+ cell expansion in the patients chosen for sequencing. V lost 6 bases to trimming and J lost 0 bases; unmatched junction nucleotides: 5. Germline-derived CDR1 and CDR2 are SQVTM and ANQGSEA. The CDR3 loop spans 15 amino acids. Profiling of TCR beta VDJ combinations and CDR3 sequences used genomic DNA as template. A single record per CDR3 protein comes from TCRdb applying MiXCR to the reads. The sample has about 180,000 distinct CDR3 sequences, under 55% seen once. V and J are TRBV29-1 and TRBJ2-1; 10 nucleotides match TRBD2. This TCR came from a human donor with aplastic anemia. Material: sorted CD4+, CD8+, or CD8+CD57+ T cells (not recorded which) from PBMCs. The CDR3 nucleotides read TGCAGCGTAGTACTAGCGGGGAGCTCCTACAATGAGCAGTTCTTC. Translating gives CSVVLAGSSYNEQFF.